The 28 T cell receptor beta chains below come from one sample, sequenced in a study of regulatory T cells in long-lasting Graves disease. The sample's time point: newly diagnosed GD, antithyroid drugs for less than 3 months. PBMCs provided the RNA from which the TCR library was made. Arm-PCR of CDR3 regions and iRepertoire HTBI primers were the basis on which TCR beta libraries were built. Each CDR3 protein gets one entry after TCRdb re-called the multiplex PCR reads with MiXCR. Found here are roughly 510,000 distinct CDR3 sequences, roughly 15% of them singletons; the top ten hold about 12%. These data also formed part of another study, on T cells in Graves' hyperthyroidism and ophthalmopathy.

This specimen consisted of peripheral blood mononuclear cells (PBMCs), obtained at new diagnosis, from a patient treated with antithyroid drugs. Source of these receptors: a young man with Graves disease.

This clonotype came up many times. This rearrangement joins TRBV2 to TRBJ2-7; 11 positions match TRBD2. The CDR3 length is 13 residues. CDR1 and CDR2 (germline): SNHLY, FYNNEI. J lost 6 bases, V lost 2 bases, and 0 bases had no gene match. CDR3 bases: TGTGCCAGCAGTGAACTAGCGGGAGGCGAGCAGTACTTC. This codes for CASSELAGGEQYF.

The V and J genes are TRBV27 and TRBJ2-5, with D uncertain. The DNA end favors TRBJ2-1, so the J call may be wrong. This CDR3 comprises 14 residues. Germline V gene data show CDR1 as MNHEY and CDR2 as SMNVEV (reference sequence). The CDR3 coding sequence is TGTGCCAGCAGTCTCGACGGCCCGATGGGTGAGCAGTTCTTC. Its protein is CASSLDGPMGEQFF.

In this sample, this clonotype turned up a few times. The chain employs TRBV19 and TRBJ2-7, with D possibly being TRBD2 (7 bases). Germline-derived CDR1 and CDR2 are LNHDA and SQIVND (reference sequence). With 10 bases removed from V and 7 bases from J, the gap between germline ends came to 20 bases. CDR3 size: 13 residues. The CDR3 DNA sequence: TGTGCCACCTCGAACATAGGGGGGGCTGAGCAGTACTTC. Protein: CATSNIGGAEQYF. Combining the CDR3 with reference TRBV19 and TRBJ2-7 gives the whole variable domain DGGITQSPKYLFRKEGQNVTLSCEQNLNHDAMYWYRQDPGQGLRLIYYSQIVNDFQKGDIAEGYSVSREKKESFPLTVTSAQKNPTAFYLCATSNIGGAEQYFGPGTRLTVT.

The chain recombines TRBV2 with TRBJ2-1; perhaps TRBD2 as D (7 bases). Germline loops: CDR1 SNHLY, CDR2 FYNNEI. The CDR3 has 13 amino acids. Deletions cut 4 bases from V and 9 bases from J, with 13 bases between. In nucleotides, the CDR3 is TGTGCCAGCAGTGGGACGGGGGGCACTGAGCAGTTCTTC. It codes for CASSGTGGTEQFF.

This clonotype was picked up many times. J is TRBJ1-6 and V is TRBV3-1; 9 nucleotides match TRBD1. CDR3 size: 15 residues. CDR1 and CDR2 from the germline V gene are LGHDT and YNNKEL (reference sequence). V shed 5 bases, J shed 7 bases, and the junction held 6 bases outside the gene matches. CDR3 sequence: CASSGGDRDNSPLHF. CDR3 nucleotides: TGTGCCAGCAGCGGAGGGGACAGGGACAATTCACCCCTCCACTTT.

This clonotype was counted only a few times. This may stem from a read error, because a much larger clone lies one nucleotide away. In nucleotides, the CDR3 is TGTGCCAGCAGTTCACCCTGGACAAACCAGGACACTGAAGCTTTCTTT. Encoded protein: CASSSPWTNQDTEAFF. The chain combines TRBV12-3 or TRBV12-4 with TRBJ1-1; D is perhaps TRBD1 (5 bases). CDR3 length: 16 residues. Trimming took 4 bases from V and 3 from J, leaving 18 bases between them.

This clonotype was detected ten times or more. The V call is TRBV18, the J call TRBJ2-5, with TRBD2 matching over 9 bases. This CDR3 is 13 amino acids long. Germline values: CDR1 KGHSH, CDR2 LQKENI. The ends lost 3 bases at V and 5 bases at J; junction bases unmatched: 1. This CDR3 is CASSPGLAETQYF. The CDR3 DNA reads TGTGCCAGCTCACCTGGACTAGCGGAGACCCAGTACTTC.

This clonotype was seen many times. This chain uses TRBV20-1 with TRBJ2-1; 12 positions agree with TRBD2. The DNA end favors TRBJ2-5, so the J call may be wrong. The CDR3 runs to 13 residues. CDR1 is DFQATT and CDR2 is SNEGSKA in the germline V gene (reference sequence). CDR3 residues: CSGLAGDRETQYF. The CDR3 DNA sequence: TGCAGTGGACTAGCGGGAGATAGGGAGACCCAGTACTTC.

The CDR3 DNA sequence: TGTGCCAGCAGTGACTGGTTTGCTACAGGGATCTCTGGAAACACCATATATTTT. As protein: CASSDWFATGISGNTIYF. The genes are TRBV6-2 or TRBV6-3 and TRBJ1-3, with D possibly matching TRBD1 (6 bases). The V gene's germline CDR1 is MNHEY and CDR2 SVGEGT. The length of the CDR3 is 18 residues. Trimming cost V 5 bases and J 0 bases, with 20 bases left between them.

For this clonotype: With a much larger clone just one base away, this may be a read error. CDR3 DNA: TGTGCCAGCAGAGCCCCGGGACAGGGAGCGTACGGGCAGTACTTC. This sequence encodes CASRAPGQGAYGQYF. V is TRBV28 and J is TRBJ2-7, with 9 bases aligning to TRBD1. CDR3 length: 15 amino acids. In germline, CDR1 is MDHEN, CDR2 SYDVKM.

The chain couples TRBV4-2 to TRBJ1-5, with TRBD1 as a possible D gene (6 bases). The CDR3 covers 16 residues. In germline, CDR1 is LGHNA, CDR2 YNFKEQ. Trimming pared 5 bases from V and 7 bases from J, leaving 21 bases between. The chain's CDR3 is CASSDLRGPSGQPQHF. CDR3 coding DNA: TGTGCCAGCAGCGACCTCAGGGGTCCCTCGGGACAGCCCCAGCATTTT.

To note about this clonotype: Just one base apart from a much larger clone, this may be a read error. The genes are TRBV27 and TRBJ2-1; 7 bases agree with TRBD2. The V gene's germline CDR1 is MNHEY and CDR2 SMNVEV (reference sequence). The CDR3 has 15 residues. CDR3: CAGSDAGETNDEQFF. CDR3 nucleotides: TGTGCCGGCAGTGATGCGGGAGAGACCAATGATGAGCAGTTCTTC.

On this clonotype itself: One end of the junction fails to match germline, which may point to a read error. The chain carries TRBV4-1 and TRBJ1-1; D perhaps matches TRBD1 (6 bases). Germline V gene data show CDR1 as MGHRA and CDR2 as YSYEKL. CDR3 length equals 18 residues. CDR3 protein: CASSQVGHAGFQNTEAFF. The CDR3 DNA sequence: TGTGCCAGCAGCCAAGTGGGACATGCCGGCTTTCAGAACACTGAAGCTTTCTTT.

The J gene is TRBJ2-3, the V gene TRBV5-4; weak D call: TRBD2 (5 bases). Germline values: CDR1 SGHNT, CDR2 YYREEE (reference sequence). This CDR3 spans 15 amino acids. V dropped 4 bases and J dropped 4 bases, with 16 bases sitting between them. The CDR3 here is CASSASRASPDTQYF. As DNA, the CDR3 is TGTGCCAGCAGCGCGTCGAGGGCCAGCCCAGATACGCAGTATTTT.

The sample holds many counts of this clonotype. This chain joins TRBV11-2 and TRBJ2-7; 7 bases map to TRBD2. The germline V gene encodes CDR1 SGHAT and CDR2 FQNNGV. This CDR3 spans 16 amino acids. The ends lost 0 bases at V and 0 bases at J; junction bases unmatched: 5. DNA for the CDR3: TGTGCCAGCAGCTTAGAGGGGGGGTCTCTCTCCTACGAGCAGTACTTC. It yields the protein CASSLEGGSLSYEQYF. The variable domain in full, with the rest retrieved from reference TRBV11-2 and TRBJ2-7, is EAGVAQSPRYKIIEKRQSVAFWCNPISGHATLYWYQQILGQGPKLLIQFQNNGVVDDSQLPKDRFSAERLKGVDSTLKIQPAKLEDSAVYLCASSLEGGSLSYEQYFGPGTRLTVT.

Many counts were recorded for this clonotype. The rearrangement joins TRBV20-1 to TRBJ1-1, with 11 bases aligning to TRBD1. This CDR3 spans 13 amino acids. Germline values: CDR1 DFQATT, CDR2 SNEGSKA (reference sequence). The CDR3 reads CRGQGDMNTEAFF. The CDR3 nucleotides read TGCAGGGGACAGGGGGACATGAACACTGAAGCTTTCTTT.

The chain links TRBV2 to TRBJ2-1; no firm D call. The CDR3 spans 10 residues. Trimming removed 2 bases at V and 7 bases at J, with 0 bases between. Per germline, CDR1 SNHLY and CDR2 FYNNEI. The CDR3 loop reads CASSENEQFF. The CDR3 bases are TGTGCCAGCAGTGAAAATGAGCAGTTCTTC.

The chain employs TRBV29-1 and TRBJ2-7; D is possibly TRBD1 or TRBD2 (5 bases each). The CDR3 contains 15 residues. Trimming shortened V by 7 bases and J by 1 base, and 20 bases separated the two germline ends. Germline V gene lookup returns CDR1 SQVTM and CDR2 ANQGSEA. The CDR3: CSAVGTSPNSYEQYF. The CDR3 region has the DNA TGCAGCGCTGTGGGGACCTCGCCGAATTCCTACGAGCAGTACTTC.

J is TRBJ2-2 and V is TRBV27; TRBD1 matches at 9 bases. V lost 0 bases, J lost 5 bases, and 7 bases stayed unmatched. CDR1 MNHEY and CDR2 SMNVEV come from the germline V gene (reference sequence). The CDR3 spans 17 residues. CDR3 sequence (DNA): TGTGCCAGCAGTTTATCGAGGCCCGGGACAGGGACCGGGGAGCTGTTTTTT. Protein sequence: CASSLSRPGTGTGELFF.

This clonotype was seen ten or more times. CDR3 nucleotides: TGCGCCAGCAGCACGGACAGGCCAGGGCACAATGAGCAGTTCTTC. This codes for CASSTDRPGHNEQFF. The genes are TRBV5-1 and TRBJ2-1; 7 positions match TRBD1. CDR3 length equals 15 residues. With 4 bases clipped from V and 5 bases from J, the junction kept 9 bases outside the gene matches. CDR1 is SGHRS and CDR2 is YFSETQ in the germline V gene.

V usage is TRBV9 and J usage is TRBJ2-7, with 10 bases aligning to TRBD2. V was pared by 0 bases and J by 2 bases, with 5 bases of the junction left unmatched. Germline lookup yields CDR1 SGDLS and CDR2 YYNGEE. The length of the CDR3 is 16 residues. The CDR3, as DNA: TGTGCCAGCAGCGTAGAAAAGCTAGCGGGGGCCTACGAGCAGTACTTC. It is translated as CASSVEKLAGAYEQYF.

This clonotype occurred many times. The chain has TRBV6-1 and TRBJ2-2; tentatively, D is TRBD2 (6 bases). The CDR3 runs 14 residues. The germline gives CDR1 MNHNS, CDR2 SASEGT. V was cut by 11 bases and J by 1 base, with 14 bases left in between. CDR3 protein: CASLSGRNTGELFF. In nucleotides, the CDR3 is TGTGCCTCCCTGAGCGGGCGGAACACCGGGGAGCTGTTTTTT.

The chain carries TRBV4-1 and TRBJ2-1; TRBD2 matches at 10 bases. The junction had 7 bases not matched to a gene; V was cut back by 0 bases and J by 2 bases. The CDR3 length is 18 residues. Per germline, CDR1 MGHRA and CDR2 YSYEKL. This chain's CDR3 is CASSQEVAGGPPYNEQFF. The CDR3 DNA reads as TGCGCCAGCAGCCAAGAGGTAGCGGGAGGCCCGCCCTACAATGAGCAGTTCTTC.

A few counts support this clonotype. This chain connects TRBV11-2 to TRBJ2-1; 7 bases fit TRBD2. Trimming at V came to 3 bases and at J to 9 bases, leaving 5 bases not matched to a gene. CDR3 length: 13 amino acids. The germline V gene encodes CDR1 SGHAT and CDR2 FQNNGV. DNA of the CDR3: TGTGCCAGCAGCTTCGGACTAGGAAGTGAGCAGTTCTTC. This translates into CASSFGLGSEQFF.

This clonotype was observed many times. V is TRBV6-2 or TRBV6-3 and J is TRBJ2-2; 10 nucleotides agree with TRBD2. The germline CDR1 and CDR2 sequences are MNHEY and SVGEGT. CDR3 length: 18 residues. Trimming cost V 9 bases and J 1 base; bases outside gene matches: 14. The CDR3 loop is CASATLTSGTGNTGELFF. For the CDR3, the DNA is TGTGCCAGTGCAACCCTTACTAGCGGGACGGGGAACACCGGGGAGCTGTTTTTT.

This clonotype was counted between two and nine times. V gene TRBV5-5 combines with J gene TRBJ1-4; D possibly corresponds to TRBD1 (6 bases). Germline V gene lookup returns CDR1 SGHKS and CDR2 YYEKEE (reference sequence). V was shortened by 0 bases and J by 5 bases, with 11 bases between the two germline ends. This CDR3 contains 15 residues. DNA of the CDR3: TGTGCCAGCAGCTTGGCGGCAGGGGTAAATGAAAAACTGTTTTTT. Translating gives CASSLAAGVNEKLFF.

At least ten counts were recorded for this clonotype. The rearrangement links TRBV29-1 to TRBJ1-1; D uncertain. The V end lost 2 bases, the J end lost 1 base, and 11 bases lay between the germline ends. Germline loops: CDR1 SQVTM, CDR2 ANQGSEA. The CDR3 extends over 14 amino acids. In nucleotides, the CDR3 is TGCAGCGTTGAACCCGGGAGTCAGAACACTGAAGCTTTCTTT. Its protein is CSVEPGSQNTEAFF.

This chain uses TRBV5-6 with TRBJ1-5; unclear D gene. The CDR3 loop spans 15 amino acids. Germline CDR1 is SGHDT and CDR2 is YYEEEE. V was clipped by 0 bases and J by 2 bases, with 9 bases between them. CDR3 DNA sequence: TGTGCCAGCAGCTTGGGGCAGATTCGCAATCAGCCCCAGCATTTT. Protein sequence: CASSLGQIRNQPQHF.